The entry below describes one TCR beta chain. Its specificity is unknown. Libraries were prepared by immunoSEQ multiplex PCR; TCRdb keeps only in-frame clonotypes and omits some of them. The data contain 65,000 to 80,000 clones, 90% to 95% of them singletons. V was pared by 1 base and J by 2 bases, with 5 bases between. This CDR3 region has 13 residues. The germline gives CDR1 LGHNA, CDR2 YNFKEQ. This record belongs to a study of OX40 agonist ivuxolimab in advanced cancers. Across the whole study: Of the participants, more than 35% had some prior anti-PD-1, anti-PD-L1 or anti-CTLA-4 therapy, which was allowed. Findings of the study overall: Low normalized T-cell clonal expansion was additionally recorded for some nonresponders. It was not determined which antigens were specifically recognized by the peripheral T cells that had undergone clonal expansion. The average count of expanded clones was higher among CD8+ T cells than among CD4+.

The sample was CD4+ or CD8+ T cells sorted from blood, taken in a trial of the OX40 agonist ivuxolimab. The V and J genes are TRBV4-2 and TRBJ2-5; D ambiguous. This receptor was taken from an adult with an advanced solid tumor such as melanoma, head and neck, liver or kidney cancer. CDR3 amino acids: CASSQVSQETQYF. In nucleotides, the CDR3 is TGTGCCAGCAGCCAAGTCTCTCAAGAGACCCAGTACTTC.